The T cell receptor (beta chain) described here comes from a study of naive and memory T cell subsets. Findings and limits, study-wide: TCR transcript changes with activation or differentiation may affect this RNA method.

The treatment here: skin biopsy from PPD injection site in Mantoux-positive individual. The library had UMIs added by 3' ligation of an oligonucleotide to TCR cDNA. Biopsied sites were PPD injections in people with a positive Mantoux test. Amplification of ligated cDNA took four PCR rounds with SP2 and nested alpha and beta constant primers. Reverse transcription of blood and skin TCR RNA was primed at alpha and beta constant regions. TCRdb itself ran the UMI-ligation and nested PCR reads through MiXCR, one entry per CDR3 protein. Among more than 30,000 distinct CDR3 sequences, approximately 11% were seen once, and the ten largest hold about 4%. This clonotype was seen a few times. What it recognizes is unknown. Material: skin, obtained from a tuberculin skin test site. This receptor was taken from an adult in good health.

The CDR3, as DNA: TGTGCCAGCAGTTTACGCCCGGGACTAGCAACGACAGATACGCAGTATTTT. Its protein product is CASSLRPGLATTDTQYF. The chain uses TRBV27 and TRBJ2-3; 9 positions agree with TRBD2. In germline, CDR1 is MNHEY, CDR2 SMNVEV (reference sequence). J lost 3 bases, V lost 2 bases, and 9 bases had no gene match. The CDR3 contains 17 residues.